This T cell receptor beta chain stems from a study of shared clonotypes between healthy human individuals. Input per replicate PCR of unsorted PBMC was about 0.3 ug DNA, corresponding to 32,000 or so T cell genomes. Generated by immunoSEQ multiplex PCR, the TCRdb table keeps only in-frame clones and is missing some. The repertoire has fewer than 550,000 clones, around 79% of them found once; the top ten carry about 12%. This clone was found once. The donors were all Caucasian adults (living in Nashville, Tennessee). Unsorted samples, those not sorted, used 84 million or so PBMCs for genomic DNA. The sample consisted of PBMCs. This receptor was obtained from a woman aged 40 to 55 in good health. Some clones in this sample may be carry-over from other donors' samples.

CDR3 region: CASRQGGPQETQYF. The CDR3 coding sequence is TGTGCCAGCCGACAGGGGGGCCCTCAAGAGACCCAGTACTTC. The V call is TRBV28, the J call TRBJ2-5; 9 nucleotides align to TRBD1. Germline values: CDR1 MDHEN, CDR2 SYDVKM. The CDR3 is 14 residues long. V gave up 8 bases and J gave up 2 bases; unmatched junction bases: 6.